The 20 T cell receptor beta chains presented below share a single source sample, sequenced in a study of CD8+CD57+ T cells in acquired aplastic anemia. The TCR beta profiling, which covered VDJ combination and CDR3 sequence, was carried out using genomic DNA as the template. One entry per CDR3 protein, called by TCRdb with MiXCR from the reads. The sample has roughly 190,000 distinct CDR3 sequences; approximately 52% are singletons. Sequences were obtained from sorted CD4+, CD8+, or CD8+CD57+ T cells (not recorded which) from PBMCs. The receptors were gathered from a human donor in good health, serving as a control.

As DNA, the CDR3 is TGTGCCAGTAGTTCTCTCGGGGAGCCCCAGCATTTT. Amino acid sequence: CASSSLGEPQHF. The genes are TRBV19 and TRBJ1-5; D gene uncertain. The V gene's germline CDR1 is LNHDA and CDR2 SQIVND (reference sequence). Trimming removed 5 bases from V and 8 bases from J, with 10 bases in between. CDR3 length: 12 amino acids.

The genes are TRBV2 and TRBJ1-2; the D gene is possibly TRBD1 (5 bases). V lost 8 bases and J 5 bases, leaving 18 bases between the germline ends. Germline V gene data show CDR1 as SNHLY and CDR2 as FYNNEI. CDR3 length equals 14 residues. CDR3: CASASTASHYGYTF. As DNA, the CDR3 is TGTGCCAGCGCGTCGACAGCGTCGCATTATGGCTACACCTTC. The full variable domain, its missing parts supplied by reference TRBV2 and TRBJ1-2, is EPEVTQTPSHQVTQMGQEVILRCVPISNHLYFYWYRQILGQKVEFLVSFYNNEISEKSEIFDDQFSVERPDGSNFTLKIRSTKLEDSAMYFCASASTASHYGYTFGSGTRLTVV.

In its sample, this clonotype was seen many times. The genes are TRBV6-6 and TRBJ1-1, with D possibly matching TRBD1 (5 bases). CDR3 size: 15 residues. Germline CDR1 and CDR2: MNHNY and SVGAGI (reference sequence). V lost 0 bases, J lost 4 bases, and 12 bases lay in between. The CDR3 spells CASSYSRGLGTEAFF. CDR3 in DNA: TGTGCCAGCAGTTACTCAAGGGGATTGGGCACTGAAGCTTTCTTT.

This chain connects TRBV10-3 to TRBJ1-5; D is uncertain. This CDR3 is built from 13 residues. The V end lost 0 bases, the J end lost 7 bases, and 7 bases lay between the germline ends. The germline V gene encodes CDR1 ENHRY and CDR2 SYGVKD. CDR3 residues: CAISESSEQPQHF. The CDR3 bases are TGTGCCATCAGTGAGTCCTCAGAACAGCCCCAGCATTTT.

This chain joins TRBV7-2 and TRBJ2-3; 9 bases are shared with TRBD2. Germline V gives CDR1 SGHTA, CDR2 FQGNSA. Trimming removed 2 bases from V and 1 base from J; junction bases left unmatched: 7. This CDR3 is built from 17 residues. The CDR3 sequence is CASSLLGASGGTDTQYF. CDR3 DNA sequence: TGTGCCAGCAGCTTACTGGGGGCTAGCGGGGGCACAGATACGCAGTATTTT.

The chain recombines TRBV5-1 with TRBJ2-5; no firm D call. V was shortened by 2 bases and J by 5 bases, with 7 bases between the two germline ends. The CDR3 extends over 12 amino acids. The V gene's germline CDR1 is SGHRS and CDR2 YFSETQ. The CDR3 DNA reads TGCGCCAGCAGCTTTGAGTTCGAGACCCAGTACTTC. Protein sequence: CASSFEFETQYF.

This clonotype was observed at least ten times. The J gene is TRBJ1-4, the V gene TRBV5-1; tentatively, D is TRBD1 (6 bases). Germline CDR1 is SGHRS and CDR2 is YFSETQ. This CDR3 has 14 residues. The germline V and J ends were trimmed by 5 bases and 6 bases, with 14 bases remaining between them. CDR3 coding DNA: TGCGCCAGCAGTCAACAGGGTAGGGATGAAAAACTGTTTTTT. Protein product: CASSQQGRDEKLFF.

With respect to this clonotype: Because the CDR3 is missing its conserved closing phenylalanine or tryptophan, this is likely a read error. The rearrangement uses TRBV7-2 and TRBJ1-1; D uncertain. Deletions cut 6 bases from V and 8 bases from J, with 13 bases between. There are 12 residues in the CDR3. The germline V gene has CDR1 SGHTA and CDR2 FQGNSA. This CDR3 is CASSQRPSEAFL. Here the CDR3 DNA reads TGTGCCAGCAGTCAGCGACCGAGCGAAGCTTTCCTT.

There are many counts of this clonotype. The J gene is TRBJ2-7, the V gene TRBV9; 10 bases match TRBD1. Germline V gene data show CDR1 as SGDLS and CDR2 as YYNGEE. The CDR3 consists of 15 residues. V gave up 0 bases and J gave up 5 bases; unmatched junction bases: 5. CDR3 DNA: TGTGCCAGCAGCGTAGGAGGGACAGGGGCCCACGAGCAGTACTTC. Translated, it gives CASSVGGTGAHEQYF.

This clonotype was seen only once. The junction shows a germline mismatch at one end, possibly a read error. The chain combines TRBV7-2 with TRBJ2-5; no reliable D call. CDR1 and CDR2 from the germline V gene are SGHTA and FQGNSA. The CDR3 contains 13 residues. CDR3 bases: TGCGCCAGCAGCCAATTCCTGGGGGAGACCCAGTACTTC. Protein sequence: CASSQFLGETQYF.

This clonotype was found many times. The CDR3 DNA sequence: TGTGCCAGCAGTTTAACTACCCCCTACGAGCAGTACTTC. As protein: CASSLTTPYEQYF. The chain links TRBV28 to TRBJ2-7; no clear D. There are 13 residues in the CDR3. Germline V gives CDR1 MDHEN, CDR2 SYDVKM. Trimming took off 2 bases at V and 2 bases at J, with 7 bases between the two ends.

The chain joins TRBV19 to TRBJ2-1; possible D gene TRBD1, 5 bases. Trimming removed 6 bases at V and 9 bases at J, with 18 bases between. CDR1 is LNHDA and CDR2 is SQIVND in the germline V gene (reference sequence). This CDR3 comprises 14 residues. CDR3 sequence: CASSPWGRNTEQFF. CDR3 DNA: TGTGCCAGTAGCCCATGGGGCCGTAACACTGAGCAGTTCTTC.

This clonotype was seen a few times. The chain recombines TRBV30 with TRBJ1-4; D is ambiguous. V lost 2 bases to trimming and J lost 5 bases, with 12 bases between them. The germline V gene has CDR1 GTSNPN and CDR2 SVGIG (reference sequence). The length of the CDR3 is 14 residues. CDR3 DNA: TGTGCCTGGAGTCACAACTCCTTAAATGAAAAACTGTTTTTT. The encoded protein is CAWSHNSLNEKLFF.

Note on this clonotype: As the CDR3 is not closed by the conserved phenylalanine or tryptophan, this likely results from a read error. The DNA is left out, because the CDR3 cannot be placed on it with certainty; the CDR3 is given as TCRdb lists it. The V gene is TRBV5-1, the J gene TRBJ1-4; TRBD1, as called in the table, went unchecked against the DNA. Germline V gene data show CDR1 as SGHRS and CDR2 as YFSETQ. The CDR3 spans 19 amino acids, including both terminal residues. CDR3 residues: CASSFRDIYSGANVLTFGA.

As regards this clonotype: A much bigger clone sits one base away, suggesting this may be a read error. The chain is built from TRBV19 and TRBJ2-2; TRBD2 agrees at 8 bases. Germline V gives CDR1 LNHDA, CDR2 SQIVND (reference sequence). V dropped 5 bases and J dropped 7; count of bases not matched to a gene: 18. The CDR3 is 18 amino acids. This CDR3 reads CASSPPAGTRLGGGELFF. CDR3 nucleotide sequence: TGTGCCAGTAGTCCTCCAGCCGGGACTAGGCTTGGGGGCGGGGAGCTGTTTTTT.

The chain combines TRBV20-1 with TRBJ1-2; 7 nucleotides agree with TRBD1. This CDR3 is built from 14 residues. Germline CDR1 DFQATT, CDR2 SNEGSKA (reference sequence). J was trimmed by 4 bases and V by 3 bases; bases with no gene match: 8. CDR3 in amino acids: CSASRGTEGYGYTF. For the CDR3, the DNA is TGCAGTGCTAGTAGAGGGACAGAAGGCTATGGCTACACCTTC.

The genes are TRBV5-1 and TRBJ2-5; 8 bases map to TRBD2. This CDR3 has 14 amino acids. Germline assignment: CDR1 SGHRS and CDR2 YFSETQ. V was clipped by 2 bases and J by 3 bases; unmatched bases: 3. The CDR3 spells CASSLAGVEETQYF. DNA for the CDR3: TGCGCCAGCAGCTTAGCGGGAGTGGAAGAGACCCAGTACTTC.

The V and J genes are TRBV2 and TRBJ2-7, with TRBD1 as a possible D gene (5 bases). V gave up 1 base and J gave up 3 bases, with 10 bases separating them. This CDR3 is built from 14 residues. Germline CDR1 SNHLY, CDR2 FYNNEI. In DNA form, the CDR3 reads TGTGCCAGCAGTGAAGAAAACAGGTTCTACGAGCAGTACTTC. It is translated as CASSEENRFYEQYF.

A remark on this clonotype: A much larger clone differs from this one at a single base, so this may be a read error. It is likely a read error, because the conserved phenylalanine at the end of the CDR3 is missing. The chain employs TRBV4-1 and TRBJ1-1; 12 nucleotides align to TRBD1. The CDR3 has 18 residues. V gave up 4 bases and J gave up 3 bases; unmatched junction bases: 12. Germline V lookup: CDR1 MGHRA, CDR2 YSYEKL. CDR3 region: CASSRGTGGPARYTEAFS. CDR3 DNA: TGCGCCAGCAGCCGAGGGACAGGGGGCCCCGCGAGGTACACTGAAGCTTTCTCT.

The CDR3 spells CASSLAASGRVRNEQFF. CDR3 nucleotide sequence: TGTGCCAGCAGCTTAGCGGCTAGCGGGAGGGTACGAAATGAGCAGTTCTTC. This chain joins TRBV7-2 and TRBJ2-1; 12 bases agree with TRBD2. The CDR3 extends over 17 amino acids. Germline CDR1 is SGHTA and CDR2 is FQGNSA. Trimming cost V 0 bases and J 7 bases; bases outside gene matches: 7.